The 9 T cell receptor beta chains below were found in one sample sequenced in a study of metastatic and nonmetastatic thyroid tumors (dated by TCRdb to the early 2020s). The library relied on PCR. Instrument on record: Illumina HiSeq 4000. The public reads were reanalyzed by TCRdb: fastp trimming at Q25, MiXCR alignment, in-frame beta chains only. The sample has about 19,000 clones on record, approximately 17% of them singletons. Together, the top ten hold less than 20% of the sample. None of the patients had been given any treatment before thyroid surgery. Material: blood. These receptor sequences come from a male donor with papillary thyroid cancer or a benign thyroid nodule (not recorded which). Some clones in this sample may be carry-over from other donors' samples.

This clone was observed many times. This rearrangement joins TRBV19 to TRBJ1-5; D uncertain. V lost 1 base, J lost 0 bases, and 4 bases lay in between. CDR3 length: 14 amino acids. Germline loops: CDR1 LNHDA, CDR2 SQIVND (reference sequence). CDR3 coding DNA: TGTGCCAGTAGTATAGGTAGTAGCAATCAGCCCCAGCATTTT. Residues: CASSIGSSNQPQHF.

This clone was seen at least ten times. The chain uses TRBV28 and TRBJ2-4, with a tentative D call TRBD1 (5 bases). CDR3 length: 11 residues. CDR1 MDHEN and CDR2 SYDVKM come from the germline V gene. The V and J ends lost 2 bases and 16 bases respectively, with 12 bases between them. CDR3 residues: CASSLEAREYF. The CDR3 DNA reads TGTGCCAGCAGTTTAGAGGCCAGGGAATACTTC.

There are many counts of this clone. V and J are TRBV10-3 and TRBJ1-4; tentative D call: TRBD1 (5 bases). Trimming pared 3 bases from V and 4 bases from J, leaving 6 bases between. Germline loops: CDR1 ENHRY, CDR2 SYGVKD. CDR3 length: 13 residues. The CDR3 spells CAISDRDNEKLFF. The CDR3 DNA is TGTGCCATCAGTGACAGGGATAATGAAAAACTGTTTTTT.

This chain links TRBV6-1 with TRBJ2-2; a weak D match, TRBD2 (6 bases). CDR3 length: 16 residues. V dropped 10 bases and J dropped 0 bases, with 18 bases sitting between them. Germline CDR1 MNHNS, CDR2 SASEGT. The CDR3 region is CAISPLSGSNTGELFF. Written as DNA, the CDR3 is TGTGCCATCAGCCCTCTTAGCGGATCGAACACCGGGGAGCTGTTTTTT.

As concerns this clone: One junction end does not reproduce the germline sequence, and a read error may be involved. The chain recombines TRBV6-1 with TRBJ1-5; D gene ambiguous. The CDR3 covers 14 residues. The V gene's germline CDR1 is MNHNS and CDR2 SASEGT. CDR3 in DNA: TGTGCCATCAGTGAAAACTGGGGCAATCAGCCCCAGCATTTT. This sequence encodes CAISENWGNQPQHF.

This clone has ten or more counts. The chain links TRBV9 to TRBJ2-3; perhaps TRBD2 as D (5 bases). V lost 0 bases, J lost 0 bases, and 8 bases lay in between. CDR1 is SGDLS, CDR2 YYNGEE, per germline. The CDR3 length is 15 residues. CDR3 region: CASSVGRGSTDTQYF. The CDR3, as DNA: TGTGCCAGCAGCGTAGGTCGCGGGAGCACAGATACGCAGTATTTT.

This clone has a count of ten or more. The chain has TRBV19 and TRBJ2-3; D is undetermined. V lost 5 bases to trimming and J lost 4 bases, with 13 bases between them. CDR1 is LNHDA, CDR2 SQIVND, per germline (reference sequence). The CDR3 consists of 14 residues. The CDR3 bases are TGTGCCAGTAGTGATAGCCGGACCCCAGATACGCAGTATTTT. Translated: CASSDSRTPDTQYF.

This clone was observed at least ten times. The CDR3 protein is CASSFGAPGEKLFF. CDR3 in DNA: TGTGCCAGCAGTTTCGGGGCCCCCGGTGAAAAACTGTTTTTT. The chain carries TRBV28 and TRBJ1-4; perhaps TRBD1 as D (5 bases). V was trimmed by 3 bases and J by 7 bases, leaving 12 bases between them. Germline-derived CDR1 and CDR2 are MDHEN and SYDVKM. This CDR3 spans 14 amino acids.

This clone ranks as medium-sized (0.01 to 0.1%). This chain uses TRBV12-3 or TRBV12-4 with TRBJ1-2; D is undetermined. V was cut by 5 bases and J by 5 bases, with 9 bases left in between. CDR3 size: 12 residues. CDR3 protein: CASSTTRYGYTF. The CDR3 nucleotides read TGTGCCAGCAGTACGACCCGGTATGGCTACACCTTC.